The sequence of this T cell receptor beta chain was determined in a study of T cells after posttransplantation cyclophosphamide. Study-wide points: TRB clonality was highly associated with recipient CMV seropositivity and reactivation. Later blood repertoires were often dominated by clones from the donor CD8+ memory compartment. TRB overlap between skin or GI tissue T cells and blood was limited.

TCRdb's copy holds only in-frame clones and misses some; the assay was immunoSEQ multiplex PCR. The sample has a few thousand clones, around 72% seen once. Notes on this clone: No antigen is known for it.

Cyclophosphamide on days +3 and +4 followed busulfan-fludarabine conditioning and a marrow graft. Trimming cost V 5 bases and J 2 bases, with 12 bases left between them. The CDR3 spans 14 residues. Germline-derived CDR1 and CDR2 are SGHTA and FQGNSA. Sequenced material: PBMCs, taken 362 days after allogeneic stem cell transplant with posttransplant cyclophosphamide. The rearrangement joins TRBV7-2 to TRBJ1-2, with D perhaps matching TRBD1 (5 bases). This clonotype was obtained from a male patient aged 60 to 75 who received an allogeneic stem cell transplant from an unrelated donor, was CMV-positive, and had acute GVHD only. The T cells may come from the graft donor. The CDR3 protein is CASSRGRENYGYTF. The CDR3 DNA reads as TGTGCCAGCAGCAGGGGACGGGAGAACTATGGCTACACCTTC.